The 32 T cell receptor beta chains listed next were all sequenced from one sample in a study of blood T cell repertoires in COVID-19. The method was immunoSEQ multiplex PCR; TCRdb's version includes in-frame clones alone and lacks a portion of them. The repertoire has fewer than 350,000 clones, just over 90% of them found once; the top ten carry under 3%. Material for sequencing was PBMCs or T cells enriched from blood (not recorded which). Receptors were obtained from a woman in her forties with acute COVID-19.

The J gene is TRBJ2-2, the V gene TRBV2; 9 bases fit TRBD2. The length of the CDR3 is 15 residues. The J segment lost 2 bases and the V segment lost 8 bases, leaving 6 bases of the junction unmatched. CDR1 and CDR2 (germline): SNHLY, FYNNEI. The CDR3 loop is CASASGGTNTGELFF. The CDR3 DNA sequence: TGTGCCAGCGCGAGCGGGGGGACCAACACCGGGGAGCTGTTTTTT.

Notes on this clone: The sample holds other DNA sequences that translate to the same CDR3. The chain combines TRBV2 with TRBJ1-1; perhaps TRBD1 as D (6 bases). Germline V lookup: CDR1 SNHLY, CDR2 FYNNEI. The CDR3 covers 14 residues. V was shortened by 4 bases and J by 0 bases, with 9 bases between the two germline ends. The CDR3 spells CASSGQGMNTEAFF. CDR3 nucleotide sequence: TGTGCCAGCAGTGGGCAGGGGATGAACACTGAAGCTTTCTTT.

V usage is TRBV7-8 and J usage is TRBJ1-1; D is uncertain. There are 13 residues in the CDR3. The germline V gene encodes CDR1 SGHVS and CDR2 FQNEAQ. V was cut by 5 bases and J by 2 bases, with 9 bases left in between. The CDR3 loop reads CASSPVVNTEAFF. CDR3 coding DNA: TGTGCCAGCAGCCCCGTTGTAAACACTGAAGCTTTCTTT.

This clone was observed a handful of times. This chain links TRBV28 with TRBJ1-2, with 7 bases identical to TRBD1. The V gene end was trimmed by 7 bases and the J gene end by 7 bases; junction bases not matched to a gene: 3. The CDR3 contains 11 residues. Germline assignment: CDR1 MDHEN and CDR2 SYDVKM. CDR3 sequence: CASTSGGGYTF. The CDR3 bases are TGTGCCAGCACCTCAGGGGGTGGCTACACCTTC.

This clone showed up just once. This chain connects TRBV18 to TRBJ2-3; 11 bases agree with TRBD1. V was clipped by 8 bases and J by 4 bases; unmatched bases: 5. The CDR3 has 14 residues. Germline V CDR1 and CDR2: KGHSH, LQKENI. The CDR3 sequence is CASTGQGAADTQYF. In DNA form, the CDR3 reads TGTGCCAGCACAGGACAGGGGGCCGCAGATACGCAGTATTTT.

The chain joins TRBV27 to TRBJ1-1, with TRBD1 matching over 8 bases. CDR1 is MNHEY and CDR2 is SMNVEV in the germline V gene (reference sequence). V lost 4 bases and J lost 3; bases outside the gene matches: 4. The CDR3 is 14 amino acids. The CDR3 spells CASSSRGRDTEAFF. CDR3 DNA sequence: TGTGCCAGCAGTTCCAGGGGGCGGGACACTGAAGCTTTCTTT.

V usage is TRBV6-5 and J usage is TRBJ1-4; D call uncertain. There are 15 residues in the CDR3. Trimming pared 5 bases from V and 0 bases from J, leaving 10 bases between. CDR1 is MNHEY and CDR2 is SVGAGI in the germline V gene. The CDR3 loop reads CASSPESATNEKLFF. In DNA form, the CDR3 reads TGTGCCAGCAGTCCAGAATCAGCAACTAATGAAAAACTGTTTTTT.

The rearrangement links TRBV6-2 or TRBV6-3 to TRBJ2-3, with 10 bases aligning to TRBD2. The CDR3 runs to 15 residues. Germline V lookup: CDR1 MNHEY, CDR2 SVGEGT. The J segment lost 4 bases and the V segment lost 6 bases, leaving 7 bases of the junction unmatched. CDR3 sequence (DNA): TGTGCCAGCAGCTTAGCGGGAGGCGGAGCAGATACGCAGTATTTT. Translation gives CASSLAGGGADTQYF.

The chain combines TRBV19 with TRBJ1-1, with D unclear. This CDR3 is built from 13 residues. Looked up from germline, CDR1 is LNHDA and CDR2 is SQIVND (reference sequence). Trimming stripped 2 bases from V and 2 bases from J, with 6 bases between. The DNA for the CDR3 is TGTGCCAGTAGTATACTTCCTAACACTGAAGCTTTCTTT. Translating it yields CASSILPNTEAFF.

The chain is built from TRBV29-1 and TRBJ1-2; 10 positions match TRBD1. Trimming cost V 2 bases and J 5 bases; bases outside gene matches: 5. Germline assignment: CDR1 SQVTM and CDR2 ANQGSEA. CDR3 size: 14 residues. The DNA of the CDR3 is TGCAGCGTTGAAAAGGGACAGGGGTTGTATGGCTACACCTTC. It yields the protein CSVEKGQGLYGYTF.

The CDR3 DNA reads as TGTGCCAGCAGCAAGGGGACAGCCTTCCAAGAGACCCAGTACTTC. Translation gives CASSKGTAFQETQYF. The chain combines TRBV5-4 with TRBJ2-5, with 7 bases lining up with TRBD1. This CDR3 has 15 amino acids. With 4 bases clipped from V and 1 base from J, the junction kept 7 bases outside the gene matches. Germline V gene data show CDR1 as SGHNT and CDR2 as YYREEE (reference sequence).

This rearrangement joins TRBV9 to TRBJ1-2; 7 bases map to TRBD1. V was pared by 0 bases and J by 4 bases, with 9 bases of the junction left unmatched. The CDR3 has 16 amino acids. Looked up from germline, CDR1 is SGDLS and CDR2 is YYNGEE. In DNA, the CDR3 is TGTGCCAGCAGCGTAGAGGGGTCAGGGGGTGTCTATGGCTACACCTTC. The encoded protein is CASSVEGSGGVYGYTF. Full variable domain (missing parts from reference TRBV9 and TRBJ1-2): DSGVTQTPKHLITATGQRVTLRCSPRSGDLSVYWYQQSLDQGLQFLIQYYNGEERAKGNILERFSAQQFPDLHSELNLSSLELGDSALYFCASSVEGSGGVYGYTFGSGTRLTVV.

V is TRBV27 and J is TRBJ1-2, with TRBD1 matching 7 bases. The CDR3 has 13 amino acids. Germline CDR1 MNHEY, CDR2 SMNVEV (reference sequence). The ends lost 6 bases at V and 6 bases at J; junction bases unmatched: 7. In DNA, the CDR3 is TGTGCCAGCAGAGCGACAGGGACCCATGGCTACACCTTC. Translating it yields CASRATGTHGYTF.

This clone was counted at least ten times. V gene TRBV15 combines with J gene TRBJ2-5, with a weak D call TRBD2 (6 bases). There are 16 residues in the CDR3. Trimming left V 0 bases short and J 2 bases short, with 13 bases between. In germline, CDR1 is LNHNV, CDR2 YYDKDF (reference sequence). Here the CDR3 DNA reads TGTGCCACCAGCAGAGAACGGTACGGGAGTCAAGAGACCCAGTACTTC. This sequence encodes CATSRERYGSQETQYF.

This sequence joins TRBV11-1 and TRBJ2-1, with 8 nucleotides matching TRBD2. This CDR3 has 14 amino acids. The V segment lost 8 bases and the J segment 0 bases; nucleotides outside the gene matches: 3. CDR1 and CDR2 from the germline V gene are SGHAT and FQDESV (reference sequence). DNA of the CDR3: TGTGCCAGCTCGGGGGGGAGCTCCTACAATGAGCAGTTCTTC. Translating gives CASSGGSSYNEQFF.

The chain carries TRBV7-9 and TRBJ1-6; TRBD1 agrees at 11 bases. The junction had 10 bases not matched to a gene; V was cut back by 5 bases and J by 7 bases. The CDR3 has 17 amino acids. Germline V gives CDR1 SEHNR, CDR2 FQNEAQ (reference sequence). CDR3: CASSPRTGGAKNSPLHF. In DNA, the CDR3 is TGTGCCAGCAGCCCCCGGACAGGGGGCGCAAAAAATTCACCCCTCCACTTT.

The CDR3 nucleotides read TGTGCCAGCAGACCACAGGGGGTAGTTGGAAACACCATATATTTT. As protein: CASRPQGVVGNTIYF. The chain combines TRBV27 with TRBJ1-3; 8 bases are a match to TRBD1. Germline-derived CDR1 and CDR2 are MNHEY and SMNVEV (reference sequence). V lost 6 bases and J lost 3; bases outside the gene matches: 7. The CDR3 length is 15 residues.

The rearrangement joins TRBV7-9 to TRBJ2-3; D unresolved. V was shortened by 10 bases and J by 4 bases, with 12 bases between the two germline ends. Per germline, CDR1 SEHNR and CDR2 FQNEAQ (reference sequence). This CDR3 region has 12 residues. The DNA of the CDR3 is TGTGCCACCCTTGTTATCTCAGATACGCAGTATTTT. It yields the protein CATLVISDTQYF.

The chain carries TRBV19 and TRBJ1-2; D not certain. The CDR3 is 15 amino acids. CDR1 is LNHDA, CDR2 SQIVND, per germline (reference sequence). V was shortened by 5 bases and J by 2 bases, with 15 bases between the two germline ends. The CDR3 here is CASSRHRVVNYGYTF. The DNA of the CDR3 is TGTGCCAGTAGTCGTCACCGGGTTGTAAACTATGGCTACACCTTC.

The chain couples TRBV2 to TRBJ1-6; 8 bases are a match to TRBD1. J lost 10 bases, V lost 6 bases, and 5 bases had no gene match. CDR3 length equals 13 residues. The germline V gene has CDR1 SNHLY and CDR2 FYNNEI. DNA of the CDR3: TGTGCCAGCAGGGCAGGGGGCGACTCACCCCTCCACTTT. It encodes CASRAGGDSPLHF.

The chain is built from TRBV9 and TRBJ2-1; no definite D call. Germline loops: CDR1 SGDLS, CDR2 YYNGEE. CDR3 size: 11 residues. Trimming stripped 4 bases from V and 9 bases from J, with 8 bases between. Here the CDR3 reads CASSRGGEQFF. DNA of the CDR3: TGTGCCAGCAGCCGCGGCGGTGAGCAGTTCTTC.

The chain uses TRBV5-8 and TRBJ1-2; D is perhaps TRBD1 (5 bases). Trimming pared 2 bases from V and 8 bases from J, leaving 19 bases between. CDR3 length: 15 residues. Germline loops: CDR1 SGHTS, CDR2 YDEGEE. CDR3 sequence: CASSFPGEGWYGYTF. The CDR3 bases are TGTGCCAGCAGCTTCCCGGGGGAGGGATGGTACGGCTACACCTTC.

This rearrangement joins TRBV28 to TRBJ2-5, with D perhaps matching TRBD2 (6 bases). Germline CDR1 MDHEN, CDR2 SYDVKM. V gave up 4 bases and J gave up 2 bases, with 8 bases separating them. The CDR3 has 13 residues. CDR3 nucleotide sequence: TGTGCCAGCAGTTCGGGACTTCAAGAGACCCAGTACTTC. Amino acid sequence: CASSSGLQETQYF.

A few counts support this clone. The chain employs TRBV27 and TRBJ1-2; 7 bases align to TRBD1. The CDR3 runs to 16 residues. V dropped 2 bases and J dropped 3; count of bases not matched to a gene: 9. CDR1 is MNHEY and CDR2 is SMNVEV in the germline V gene (reference sequence). The DNA of the CDR3 is TGTGCCAGCAGTTTAAGGGTTGGGGACAGCTACTATGGCTACACCTTC. Its translation is CASSLRVGDSYYGYTF.

Remarks on this clone: The germline gene is not matched at one end of the junction; a read error may be the cause. The chain couples TRBV4-3 to TRBJ2-2; no definite D call. The germline V gene has CDR1 LGHNA and CDR2 YSLEER. CDR3 length equals 14 residues. CDR3 residues: CASRQEANTGELFF. The CDR3 DNA is TGCGCCAGCAGACAAGAAGCTAACACCGGGGAGCTGTTTTTT.

The chain combines TRBV18 with TRBJ2-4, with D hard to call. V was shortened by 3 bases and J by 0 bases, with 9 bases between the two germline ends. The CDR3 is 15 residues long. In germline, CDR1 is KGHSH, CDR2 LQKENI. The CDR3 sequence: CASSPHSEAKNIQYF. As DNA, the CDR3 is TGTGCCAGCTCACCGCATAGTGAAGCCAAAAACATTCAGTACTTC.

This chain uses TRBV12-3 or TRBV12-4 with TRBJ2-1; 8 positions agree with TRBD2. Trimming cost V 6 bases and J 6 bases; bases outside gene matches: 4. This CDR3 is 13 amino acids long. The CDR3: CASRRRGGNEQFF. The CDR3 nucleotides read TGTGCCAGCAGGCGACGGGGGGGCAATGAGCAGTTCTTC.

This clone showed up just a few times. V gene TRBV6-2 or TRBV6-3 combines with J gene TRBJ1-5; tentative D call: TRBD1 (6 bases). This CDR3 is built from 14 residues. V was clipped by 5 bases and J by 2 bases, with 10 bases between them. Germline-derived CDR1 and CDR2 are MNHEY and SVGEGT. The CDR3 reads CASSRNRGNQPQHF. The CDR3 DNA reads as TGTGCCAGCAGTAGGAACAGGGGCAATCAGCCCCAGCATTTT.

V gene TRBV5-1 combines with J gene TRBJ2-3; D is perhaps TRBD1 (5 bases). Trimming left V 2 bases short and J 1 base short, with 11 bases between. Germline values: CDR1 SGHRS, CDR2 YFSETQ. The CDR3 totals 15 residues. The DNA of the CDR3 is TGCGCCAGCAGCTTACAGGAAATCCGCACAGATACGCAGTATTTT. This gives the protein CASSLQEIRTDTQYF.

The V call is TRBV7-9, the J call TRBJ1-1; no clear D. V lost 5 bases and J 4 bases, leaving 17 bases between the germline ends. Looked up from germline, CDR1 is SEHNR and CDR2 is FQNEAQ (reference sequence). The CDR3 is 15 residues long. CDR3 protein: CASSPRGLRGTEAFF. The CDR3 DNA follows: TGTGCCAGCAGCCCGCGCGGCCTCAGAGGCACTGAAGCTTTCTTT. Looking up the rest from reference TRBV7-9 and TRBJ1-1 gives the full variable domain: DTGVSQNPRHKITKRGQNVTFRCDPISEHNRLYWYRQTLGQGPEFLTYFQNEAQLEKSRLLSDRFSAERPKGSFSTLEIQRTEQGDSAMYLCASSPRGLRGTEAFFGQGTRLTVV.

The rearrangement joins TRBV6-5 to TRBJ1-4, with TRBD1 as a possible D gene (6 bases). The germline V gene has CDR1 MNHEY and CDR2 SVGAGI. V was shortened by 4 bases and J by 6 bases, with 15 bases between the two germline ends. The CDR3 runs to 15 residues. The CDR3 bases are TGTGCCAGCAGTTCCTTCGGGGGGCTGTATGAAAAACTGTTTTTT. It encodes CASSSFGGLYEKLFF.

The rearrangement joins TRBV28 to TRBJ2-7; 7 nucleotides agree with TRBD2. The CDR3 sequence is 13 residues long. Unmatched junction bases numbered 10, after V lost 7 bases and J lost 7 bases. The germline V gene encodes CDR1 MDHEN and CDR2 SYDVKM. CDR3 nucleotides: TGTGCCAGCACCTCTTACGGGGGGTCTGAGCAGTACTTC. It specifies CASTSYGGSEQYF.